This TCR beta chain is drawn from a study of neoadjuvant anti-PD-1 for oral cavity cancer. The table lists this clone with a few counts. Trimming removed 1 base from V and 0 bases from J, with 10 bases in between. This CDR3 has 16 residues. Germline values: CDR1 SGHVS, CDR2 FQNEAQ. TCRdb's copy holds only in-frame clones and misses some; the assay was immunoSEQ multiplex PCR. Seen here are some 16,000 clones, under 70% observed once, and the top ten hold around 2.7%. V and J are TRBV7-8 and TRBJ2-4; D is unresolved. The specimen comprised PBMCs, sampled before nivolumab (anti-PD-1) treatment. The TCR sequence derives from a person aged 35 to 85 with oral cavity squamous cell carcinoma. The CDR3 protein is CASSLETVLAKNIQYF. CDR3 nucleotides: TGTGCCAGCAGCTTAGAGACGGTACTAGCCAAAAACATTCAGTACTTC.